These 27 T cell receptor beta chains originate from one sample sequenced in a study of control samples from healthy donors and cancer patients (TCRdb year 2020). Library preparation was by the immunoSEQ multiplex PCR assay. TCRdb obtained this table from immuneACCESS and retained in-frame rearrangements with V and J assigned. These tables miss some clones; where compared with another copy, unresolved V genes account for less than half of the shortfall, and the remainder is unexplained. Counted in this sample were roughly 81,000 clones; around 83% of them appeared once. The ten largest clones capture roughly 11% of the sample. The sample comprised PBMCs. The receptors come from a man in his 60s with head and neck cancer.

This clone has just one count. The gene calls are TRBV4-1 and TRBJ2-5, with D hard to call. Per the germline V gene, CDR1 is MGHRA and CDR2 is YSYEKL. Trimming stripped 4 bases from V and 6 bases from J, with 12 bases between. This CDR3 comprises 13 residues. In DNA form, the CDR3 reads TGCGCCAGCAGCCCTGGTCCCCTCCAGACCCAGTACTTC. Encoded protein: CASSPGPLQTQYF.

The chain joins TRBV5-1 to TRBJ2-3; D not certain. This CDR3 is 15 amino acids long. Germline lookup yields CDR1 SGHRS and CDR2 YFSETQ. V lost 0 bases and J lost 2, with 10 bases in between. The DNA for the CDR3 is TGCGCCAGCAGCTTGGACAGTTCCTTCACAGATACGCAGTATTTT. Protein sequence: CASSLDSSFTDTQYF.

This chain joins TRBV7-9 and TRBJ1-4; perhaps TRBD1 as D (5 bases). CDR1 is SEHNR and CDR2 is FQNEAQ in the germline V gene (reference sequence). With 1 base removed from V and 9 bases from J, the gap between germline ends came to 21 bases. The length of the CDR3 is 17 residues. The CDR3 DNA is TGTGCCAGCAGCTTAGGGGCTGGCCGGGACCCATACCAAAAACTGTTTTTT. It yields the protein CASSLGAGRDPYQKLFF. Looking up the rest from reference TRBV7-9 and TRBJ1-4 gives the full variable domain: DTGVSQNPRHKITKRGQNVTFRCDPISEHNRLYWYRQTLGQGPEFLTYFQNEAQLEKSRLLSDRFSAERPKGSFSTLEIQRTEQGDSAMYLCASSLGAGRDPYQKLFFGSGTQLSVL.

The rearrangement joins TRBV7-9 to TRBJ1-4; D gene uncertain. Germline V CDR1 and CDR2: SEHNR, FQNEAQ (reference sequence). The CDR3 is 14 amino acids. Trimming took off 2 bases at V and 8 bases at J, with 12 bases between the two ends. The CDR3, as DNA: TGTGCCAGCAGCTTAAATGGAGGGAGGGAAAAACTGTTTTTT. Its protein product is CASSLNGGREKLFF. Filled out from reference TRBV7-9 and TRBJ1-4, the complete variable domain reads DTGVSQNPRHKITKRGQNVTFRCDPISEHNRLYWYRQTLGQGPEFLTYFQNEAQLEKSRLLSDRFSAERPKGSFSTLEIQRTEQGDSAMYLCASSLNGGREKLFFGSGTQLSVL.

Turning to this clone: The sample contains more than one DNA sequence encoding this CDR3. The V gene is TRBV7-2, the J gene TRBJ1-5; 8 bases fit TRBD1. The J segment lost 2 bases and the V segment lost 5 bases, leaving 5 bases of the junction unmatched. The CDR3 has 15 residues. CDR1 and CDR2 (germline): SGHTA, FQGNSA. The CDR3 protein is CASSAGQGGNQPQHF. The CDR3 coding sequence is TGTGCCAGCAGCGCAGGACAGGGTGGCAATCAGCCCCAGCATTTT.

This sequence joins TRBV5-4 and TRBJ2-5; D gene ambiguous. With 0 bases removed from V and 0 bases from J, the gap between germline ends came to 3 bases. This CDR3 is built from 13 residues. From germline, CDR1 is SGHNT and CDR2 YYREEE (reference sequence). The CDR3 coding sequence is TGTGCCAGCAGCTTGGTCGACCAAGAGACCCAGTACTTC. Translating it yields CASSLVDQETQYF.

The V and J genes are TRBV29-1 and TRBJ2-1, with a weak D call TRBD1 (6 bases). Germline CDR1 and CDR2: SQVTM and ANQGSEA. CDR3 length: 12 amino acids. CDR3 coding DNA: TGCACCACCGCGGACAGTCACAATGAGCAGTTCTTC. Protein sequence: CTTADSHNEQFF.

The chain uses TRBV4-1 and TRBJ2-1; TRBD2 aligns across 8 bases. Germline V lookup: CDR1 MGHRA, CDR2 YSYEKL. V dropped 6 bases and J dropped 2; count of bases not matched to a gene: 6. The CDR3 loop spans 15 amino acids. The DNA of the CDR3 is TGCGCCAGCAGAGACGTACTAGCGGCCTACAATGAGCAGTTCTTC. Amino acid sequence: CASRDVLAAYNEQFF.

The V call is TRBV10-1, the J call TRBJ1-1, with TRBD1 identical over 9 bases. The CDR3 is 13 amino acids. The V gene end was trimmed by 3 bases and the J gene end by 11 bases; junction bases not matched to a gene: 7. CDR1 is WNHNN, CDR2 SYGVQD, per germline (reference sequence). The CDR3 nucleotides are TGCGCCAGCAGTGACCCCGGGACAGGGAATGCTTTCTTT. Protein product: CASSDPGTGNAFF.

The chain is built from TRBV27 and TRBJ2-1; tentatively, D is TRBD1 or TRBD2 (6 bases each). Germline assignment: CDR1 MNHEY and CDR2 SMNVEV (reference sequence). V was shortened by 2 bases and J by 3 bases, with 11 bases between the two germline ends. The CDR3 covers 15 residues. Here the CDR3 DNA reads TGTGCCAGCAGTTTAATCGGGGGCGGCTACAATGAGCAGTTCTTC. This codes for CASSLIGGGYNEQFF.

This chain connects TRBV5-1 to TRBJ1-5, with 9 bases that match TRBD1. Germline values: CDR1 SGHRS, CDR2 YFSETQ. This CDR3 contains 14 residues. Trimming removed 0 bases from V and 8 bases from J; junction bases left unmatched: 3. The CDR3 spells CASSLGQGGEPQHF. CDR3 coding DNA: TGCGCCAGCAGCTTGGGACAGGGGGGGGAGCCCCAGCATTTT.

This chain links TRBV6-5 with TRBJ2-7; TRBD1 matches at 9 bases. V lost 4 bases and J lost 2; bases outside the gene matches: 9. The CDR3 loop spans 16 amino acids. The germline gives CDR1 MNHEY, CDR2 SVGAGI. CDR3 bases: TGTGCCAGCAGTTCCCTTCCGGGACAGGGAACCTACGAGCAGTACTTC. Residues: CASSSLPGQGTYEQYF.

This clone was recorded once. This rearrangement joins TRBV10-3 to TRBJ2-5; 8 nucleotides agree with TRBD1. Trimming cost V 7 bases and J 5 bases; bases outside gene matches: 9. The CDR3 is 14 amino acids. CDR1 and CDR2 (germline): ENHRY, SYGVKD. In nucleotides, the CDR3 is TGTGCCATCAAGGACAGGGCCGGCCAGGAGACCCAGTACTTC. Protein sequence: CAIKDRAGQETQYF.

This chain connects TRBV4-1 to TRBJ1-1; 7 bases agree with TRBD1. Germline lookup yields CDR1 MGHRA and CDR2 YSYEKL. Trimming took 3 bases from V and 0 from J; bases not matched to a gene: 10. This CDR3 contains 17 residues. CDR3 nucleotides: TGCGCCAGCAGCCAGGGACAGACTCCCCTTATGAACACTGAAGCTTTCTTT. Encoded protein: CASSQGQTPLMNTEAFF.

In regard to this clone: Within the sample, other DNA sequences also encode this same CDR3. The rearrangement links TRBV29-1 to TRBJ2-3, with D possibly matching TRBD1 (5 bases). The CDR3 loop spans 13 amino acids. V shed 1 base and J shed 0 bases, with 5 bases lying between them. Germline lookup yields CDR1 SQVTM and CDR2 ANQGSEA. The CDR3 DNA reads TGCAGCGTTGAAGGGGGCAGCACAGATACGCAGTATTTT. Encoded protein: CSVEGGSTDTQYF.

The CDR3 region has the DNA TGTGCCAGCAGCTTAGGCCCTAGCGGGAGATCAGAGACCCAGTACTTC. Encoded protein: CASSLGPSGRSETQYF. The gene calls are TRBV13 and TRBJ2-5, with 10 bases aligning to TRBD2. Germline V gene sequence: CDR1 PRHDT, CDR2 FYEKMQ (reference sequence). This CDR3 has 16 amino acids. The V segment lost 0 bases and the J segment 4 bases; nucleotides outside the gene matches: 5.

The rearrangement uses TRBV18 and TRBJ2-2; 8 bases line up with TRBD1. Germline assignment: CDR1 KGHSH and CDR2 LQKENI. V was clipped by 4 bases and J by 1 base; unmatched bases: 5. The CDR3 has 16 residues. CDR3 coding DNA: TGTGCCAGCTCACTTCAGGGGGCTGTGAACACCGGGGAGCTGTTTTTT. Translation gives CASSLQGAVNTGELFF.

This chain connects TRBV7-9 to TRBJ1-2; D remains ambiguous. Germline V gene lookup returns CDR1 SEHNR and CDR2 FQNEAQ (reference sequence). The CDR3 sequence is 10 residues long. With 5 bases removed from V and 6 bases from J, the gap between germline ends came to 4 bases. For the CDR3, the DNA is TGTGCCAGCAGCGGGAATGGCTACACCTTC. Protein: CASSGNGYTF.

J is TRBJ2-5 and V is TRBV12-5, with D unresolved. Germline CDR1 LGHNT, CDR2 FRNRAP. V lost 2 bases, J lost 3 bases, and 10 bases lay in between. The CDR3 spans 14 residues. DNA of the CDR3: TGTGCTAGTGGTTTGTCGAGTGAAGAAGAGACCCAGTACTTC. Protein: CASGLSSEEETQYF.

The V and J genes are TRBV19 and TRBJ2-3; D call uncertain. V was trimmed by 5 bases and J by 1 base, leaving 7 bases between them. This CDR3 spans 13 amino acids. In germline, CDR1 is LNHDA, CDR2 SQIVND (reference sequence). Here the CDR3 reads CASSPQGTDTQYF. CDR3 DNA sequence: TGTGCCAGTAGTCCCCAGGGCACAGATACGCAGTATTTT.

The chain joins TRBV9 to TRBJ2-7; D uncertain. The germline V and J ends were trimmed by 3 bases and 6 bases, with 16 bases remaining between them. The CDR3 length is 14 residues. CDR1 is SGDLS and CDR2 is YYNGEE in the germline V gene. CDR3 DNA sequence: TGTGCCAGCAGCGATGGGAACCGCGCCTCCGAGCAGTACTTC. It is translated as CASSDGNRASEQYF.

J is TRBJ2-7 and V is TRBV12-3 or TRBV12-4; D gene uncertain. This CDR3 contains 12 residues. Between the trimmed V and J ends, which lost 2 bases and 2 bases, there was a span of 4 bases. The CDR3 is CASSLLAYEQYF. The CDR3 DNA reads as TGTGCCAGCAGTTTACTGGCCTACGAGCAGTACTTC.

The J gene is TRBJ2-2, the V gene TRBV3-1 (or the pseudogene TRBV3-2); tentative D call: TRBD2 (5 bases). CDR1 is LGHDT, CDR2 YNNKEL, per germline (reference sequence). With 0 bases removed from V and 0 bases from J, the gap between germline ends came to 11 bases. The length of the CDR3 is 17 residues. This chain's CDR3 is CASSQEPSWANTGELFF. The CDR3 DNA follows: TGTGCCAGCAGCCAAGAACCTAGCTGGGCGAACACCGGGGAGCTGTTTTTT.

The CDR3 is CASSPGRNTGELFF. CDR3 DNA: TGTGCCAGCAGTCCCGGCCGTAACACCGGGGAGCTGTTTTTT. This chain uses TRBV28 with TRBJ2-2, with D uncertain. The length of the CDR3 is 14 residues. V shed 5 bases and J shed 2 bases, with 9 bases lying between them. Germline V gene sequence: CDR1 MDHEN, CDR2 SYDVKM.

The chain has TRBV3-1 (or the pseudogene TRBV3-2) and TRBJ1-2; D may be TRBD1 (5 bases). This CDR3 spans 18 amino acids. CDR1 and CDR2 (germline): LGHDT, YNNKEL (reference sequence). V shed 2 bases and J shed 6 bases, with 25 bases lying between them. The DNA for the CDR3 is TGTGCCAGCAGCCAATCTTTGGCAGGGTCCGTCTGGGGTCATGGCTACACCTTC. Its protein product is CASSQSLAGSVWGHGYTF.

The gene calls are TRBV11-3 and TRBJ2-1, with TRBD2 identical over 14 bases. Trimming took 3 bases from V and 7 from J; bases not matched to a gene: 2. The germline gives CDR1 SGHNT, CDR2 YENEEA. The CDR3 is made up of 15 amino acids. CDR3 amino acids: CASSLGLAGVNEQFF. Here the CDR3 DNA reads TGTGCCAGCAGCTTGGGACTAGCGGGAGTTAATGAGCAGTTCTTC.

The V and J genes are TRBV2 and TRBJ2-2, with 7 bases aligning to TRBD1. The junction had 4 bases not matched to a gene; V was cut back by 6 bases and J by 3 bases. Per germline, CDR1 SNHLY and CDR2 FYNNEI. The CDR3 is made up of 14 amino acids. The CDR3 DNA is TGTGCCAGCAGACAGGGGCAAGACACCGGGGAGCTGTTTTTT. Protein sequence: CASRQGQDTGELFF.